Listed here are 19 T cell receptor beta chains from one sample, sequenced in a study of siplizumab effects on memory and regulatory T cells. Clones were read by immunoSEQ multiplex PCR, and TCRdb kept only the in-frame ones, dropping some. The repertoire holds tens of thousands of clones, with approximately 79% as singletons. Sequencing used memory CD4+ T cells sorted from blood. The receptors shown here come from a human donor in good health.

The V call is TRBV9, the J call TRBJ2-7, with 7 positions matching TRBD1. The V segment lost 4 bases and the J segment 4 bases; nucleotides outside the gene matches: 8. The CDR3 sequence is 14 residues long. Germline CDR1 SGDLS, CDR2 YYNGEE. The CDR3: CASSPGTALYEQYF. CDR3 coding DNA: TGTGCCAGCAGCCCCGGGACAGCTCTATACGAGCAGTACTTC.

This clone was observed once. The chain's CDR3 is CASKPGQGADTQYF. Written as DNA, the CDR3 is TGCGCCAGTAAACCGGGACAGGGGGCAGATACGCAGTATTTT. This chain links TRBV5-1 with TRBJ2-3; 11 bases fit TRBD1. This CDR3 comprises 14 residues. From germline, CDR1 is SGHRS and CDR2 YFSETQ. Losses at the gene ends were 8 bases for V and 4 bases for J; bases not matched to a gene: 6.

The chain links TRBV6-4 to TRBJ2-1; the match to TRBD2 covers 10 bases. Looked up from germline, CDR1 is MRHNA and CDR2 is SNTAGT. After removal of 2 bases from V and 12 bases from J, the junction contained 10 bases not matched to a gene. CDR3 length equals 15 residues. The DNA of the CDR3 is TGTGCCAGCAGTGACGGTACTAGCGGGGCTGCTGGGCAGTTCTTC. Protein sequence: CASSDGTSGAAGQFF.

DNA of the CDR3: TGTGCCAGCAGCTTAGACCAGGGGGCCCCTAATCAGCCCCAGCATTTT. Amino acid sequence: CASSLDQGAPNQPQHF. This chain connects TRBV7-2 to TRBJ1-5; 8 nucleotides match TRBD1. The germline CDR1 and CDR2 sequences are SGHTA and FQGNSA. Trimming at V came to 1 base and at J to 4 bases, leaving 6 bases not matched to a gene. CDR3 length: 16 amino acids.

This clone was detected only a few times. V gene TRBV28 combines with J gene TRBJ1-4, with D perhaps TRBD1 (5 bases). The germline V and J ends were trimmed by 7 bases and 7 bases, with 19 bases remaining between them. Germline values: CDR1 MDHEN, CDR2 SYDVKM. This CDR3 comprises 15 residues. CDR3 nucleotide sequence: TGTGCCAGCACCTTGGGGGGAAAGGGTGGTGAAAAACTGTTTTTT. It translates to CASTLGGKGGEKLFF.

This clone came up once. V is TRBV6-1 and J is TRBJ1-1; maybe TRBD1 (6 bases). CDR1 and CDR2 (germline): MNHNS, SASEGT. V dropped 4 bases and J dropped 3 bases, with 12 bases sitting between them. This CDR3 is built from 14 residues. DNA of the CDR3: TGTGCCAGCAGTGCCGGGGGCGCCTACACTGAAGCTTTCTTT. Residues: CASSAGGAYTEAFF.

CDR3 sequence reads: CASRDPGELFF. In DNA, the CDR3 is TGTGCCAGCAGAGATCCCGGGGAGCTGTTTTTT. J is TRBJ2-2 and V is TRBV6-1; no firm D call. V was cut by 6 bases and J by 6 bases, with 5 bases left in between. The CDR3 sequence is 11 residues long. CDR1 and CDR2 from the germline V gene are MNHNS and SASEGT.

The V call is TRBV28, the J call TRBJ2-7; maybe TRBD1 (5 bases). Trimming took off 6 bases at V and 0 bases at J, with 12 bases between the two ends. CDR3 size: 14 residues. CDR1 and CDR2 (germline): MDHEN, SYDVKM. CDR3 amino acids: CASSAPRVSYEQYF. The CDR3 DNA follows: TGTGCCAGCAGCGCTCCCAGGGTCTCCTACGAGCAGTACTTC. The full variable domain, in which reference TRBV28 and TRBJ2-7 provide the parts outside the CDR3, is DVKVTQSSRYLVKRTGEKVFLECVQDMDHENMFWYRQDPGLGLRLIYFSYDVKMKEKGDIPEGYSVSREKKERFSLILESASTNQTSMYLCASSAPRVSYEQYFGPGTRLTVT.

This clone came up once. V and J are TRBV5-1 and TRBJ2-5; no firm D call. CDR3 length equals 15 residues. The ends were cut back, 4 bases at V and 5 bases at J, with 18 bases in the middle. Germline V gene data show CDR1 as SGHRS and CDR2 as YFSETQ. CDR3 in amino acids: CASSTAPTVGETQYF. DNA for the CDR3: TGCGCCAGCAGCACCGCGCCGACGGTTGGGGAGACCCAGTACTTC. Together with reference TRBV5-1 and TRBJ2-5, the CDR3 gives the full variable domain: KAGVTQTPRYLIKTRGQQVTLSCSPISGHRSVSWYQQTPGQGLQFLFEYFSETQRNKGNFPGRFSGRQFSNSRSEMNVSTLELGDSALYLCASSTAPTVGETQYFGPGTRLLVL.

The chain uses TRBV30 and TRBJ1-2; 7 bases are a match to TRBD1. The CDR3 runs to 12 residues. Germline V lookup: CDR1 GTSNPN, CDR2 SVGIG (reference sequence). V was clipped by 4 bases and J by 1 base; unmatched bases: 0. In DNA, the CDR3 is TGTGCCTGGACAGGGGGTAACTATGGCTACACCTTC. It yields the protein CAWTGGNYGYTF.

The chain is built from TRBV5-4 and TRBJ1-3, with TRBD1 matching over 7 bases. Germline V gene sequence: CDR1 SGHNT, CDR2 YYREEE (reference sequence). This CDR3 region has 14 residues. V shed 3 bases and J 4 bases; nucleotides not matched to a gene: 4. The CDR3 DNA reads as TGTGCCAGCAGCTACCTGACAGGGGGAAACACCATATATTTT. It encodes CASSYLTGGNTIYF.

The chain combines TRBV7-9 with TRBJ2-1; D uncertain. This CDR3 contains 14 residues. Germline V CDR1 and CDR2: SEHNR, FQNEAQ (reference sequence). V shed 0 bases and J shed 2 bases, with 5 bases lying between them. In DNA form, the CDR3 reads TGTGCCAGCAGCTTAGCGGTCACCTACAATGAGCAGTTCTTC. It specifies CASSLAVTYNEQFF.

V gene TRBV7-7 combines with J gene TRBJ2-2; D perhaps matches TRBD1 (6 bases). The CDR3 is 13 residues long. Germline loops: CDR1 SSHAT, CDR2 FNYEAQ (reference sequence). V was pared by 5 bases and J by 4 bases, with 8 bases between. The CDR3 sequence is CASSPDSTGELFF. The DNA for the CDR3 is TGTGCCAGCAGCCCGGACAGCACCGGGGAGCTGTTTTTT.

This chain connects TRBV2 to TRBJ2-7, with 8 nucleotides matching TRBD1. The CDR3 consists of 15 residues. CDR1 and CDR2 from the germline V gene are SNHLY and FYNNEI. V trimming: 5 bases; J trimming: 3 bases; junction bases outside the gene matches: 9. The CDR3 DNA follows: TGTGCCAGCAGTTTAAACAGGGGGGTTTACTACGAGCAGTACTTC. This sequence encodes CASSLNRGVYYEQYF.

This chain joins TRBV12-5 and TRBJ2-5; D may be TRBD1 or TRBD2 (5 bases each). The V gene's germline CDR1 is LGHNT and CDR2 FRNRAP. Trimming took 1 base from V and 0 from J, leaving 9 bases between them. There are 15 residues in the CDR3. The CDR3 here is CASGLGGTHQETQYF. The CDR3 nucleotides are TGTGCTAGTGGTTTGGGTGGGACCCACCAAGAGACCCAGTACTTC.

The chain joins TRBV9 to TRBJ1-1; D uncertain. Per germline, CDR1 SGDLS and CDR2 YYNGEE. V was trimmed by 4 bases and J by 4 bases, leaving 14 bases between them. The CDR3 is made up of 14 amino acids. DNA of the CDR3: TGTGCCAGCAGCCCTTTAGGCAGCGGCACTGAAGCTTTCTTT. Translating it yields CASSPLGSGTEAFF.

CDR3 loop: CASTRVGGSDYEQYF. CDR3 bases: TGTGCCAGCACCCGAGTTGGGGGGAGCGACTACGAGCAGTACTTC. This sequence joins TRBV27 and TRBJ2-7; D is perhaps TRBD2 (6 bases). This CDR3 is 15 amino acids long. The V and J ends lost 7 bases and 3 bases respectively, with 19 bases between them. Germline loops: CDR1 MNHEY, CDR2 SMNVEV (reference sequence).

This clone was seen a handful of times. The gene calls are TRBV30 and TRBJ1-1, with D possibly TRBD1 on 5 matching bases. Looked up from germline, CDR1 is GTSNPN and CDR2 is SVGIG (reference sequence). V lost 5 bases, J lost 7 bases, and 20 bases lay in between. The CDR3 totals 14 residues. This chain's CDR3 is CAWAHETDSHEAFF. Here the CDR3 DNA reads TGTGCCTGGGCCCATGAGACTGACAGTCATGAAGCTTTCTTT.

CDR3 region: CASSPRGREGETQYF. CDR3 in DNA: TGTGCCAGCAGTCCTAGGGGCAGGGAGGGAGAGACCCAGTACTTC. This chain connects TRBV28 to TRBJ2-5; 7 nucleotides line up with TRBD2. Germline V gene lookup returns CDR1 MDHEN and CDR2 SYDVKM. The trim removed 5 bases at V and 4 bases at J, leaving 10 bases unmatched. The CDR3 contains 15 residues.